This T cell receptor beta chain comes out of a study of CD8+ T cells in alopecia areata. The study's findings and limits: In lesional scalp, particularly from alopecia totalis/universalis, clonality was higher than in normal scalp. The study found TCR sharing across patients less clear than in mice, possibly for HLA reasons.

RNA extraction was followed by reverse transcription into cDNA, which acted as the sequencing template. The data were produced by immunoSEQ multiplex PCR, yet TCRdb's version contains in-frame clones alone and is incomplete. This table holds 50,000 to 80,000 clones, about 40% found once. Trimming cost V 1 base and J 5 bases, with 12 bases left between them. Per the germline V gene, CDR1 is SGHTA and CDR2 is FQGNSA. The CDR3 covers 14 residues. In this sample, this clone turned up a few times. No antigen is known for it. Cell sorting on a FACSAria was used to separate CD4+ and CD8+ T cells from the PBMCs.

The chain combines TRBV7-2 with TRBJ2-7; no clear D gene. The sequence came from a human donor with alopecia areata. Material for sequencing was NKG2D-low CD8+ T cells sorted from blood. DNA for the CDR3: TGTGCCAGCAGCTTAGTTGCGTCGGACGACGAGCAGTACTTC. Translation gives CASSLVASDDEQYF.